This record looks at one T cell receptor beta chain sequence and its context. This CDR3 comprises 13 residues. V lost 1 base to trimming and J lost 3 bases, with 6 bases between them. Germline CDR1 reads MGHRA; CDR2 reads YSYEKL. The data were obtained in a study of technical replicates of blood from several donors. Produced via immunoSEQ multiplex PCR; TCRdb's table is partial and in-frame only. The data hold under 95,000 clones, with approximately 94% observed a single time. The sequenced sample was T cells isolated from PBMCs. This chain links TRBV4-1 with TRBJ2-5; no reliable D call. The TCR was taken from a human donor in good health. The DNA of the CDR3 is TGCGCCAGCAGCCAAGTAAGCAAAGAGACCCAGTACTTC. Amino acid sequence: CASSQVSKETQYF.